These T cell receptor beta chains were read from a single sample in a study of T cells after yellow fever vaccination. TCRdb reprocessed the 5' RACE reads with MiXCR, giving one entry per CDR3 protein. Altogether 500,000 to 650,000 distinct CDR3 sequences are present, about 12% being singletons, with the ten largest covering 15%. The specimen comprised PBMCs, sampled on the day of the yellow fever booster vaccination. The origin of the receptors is a man in his thirties or forties who received the YFV17D yellow fever vaccine. CDR3s include the opening cysteine and the closing phenylalanine or tryptophan. A D gene is named only where the DNA matches it firmly. Only part of the rows carry a size: once, few, many, or a class if the clone is expanded.

>TRBJ2-1|TRBV5-6|few|-
CASSLPANEQFF
TGTGCCAGCAGCTTGCCGGCGAATGAGCAGTTCTTC
>TRBJ2-7|TRBV7-2|-|-
CASSLERGEPYEQYF
TGTGCCAGCAGCTTAGAGCGAGGGGAACCCTACGAGCAGTACTTC
>TRBJ2-6|TRBV7-2|-|-
CASSFTSSTGANVLTF
TGTGCCAGCAGCTTTACGAGCTCCACTGGGGCCAACGTCCTGACTTTC
>TRBJ2-7|TRBV12-3/TRBV12-4|-|-
CASKGYYEQYF
TGTGCCAGCAAAGGCTACTACGAGCAGTACTTC
>TRBJ1-5|TRBV20-1|few|-
CSAREDTDNQPQHF
TGCAGTGCTAGAGAAGACACCGACAATCAGCCCCAGCATTTT
>TRBJ2-2|TRBV6-5|-|-
CASSYSTSGELFF
TGTGCCAGCAGTTACTCGACGAGCGGGGAGCTGTTTTTT
>TRBJ2-1|TRBV15|many|TRBD2
CATSRDSGTYNEQFF
TGTGCCACCAGCAGAGATAGCGGGACGTACAATGAGCAGTTCTTC
>TRBJ1-6|TRBV20-1|-|-
CSARPPSGYNSPLHF
TGCAGTGCTAGACCCCCATCCGGGTACAATTCACCCCTCCACTTT
>TRBJ2-5|TRBV12-3/TRBV12-4|many|-
CASSLTTSETQYF
TGTGCCAGCAGTTTAACGACCTCGGAGACCCAGTACTTC
>TRBJ2-7|TRBV12-3/TRBV12-4|many|TRBD1
CASSFGTGVYEQYF
TGTGCCAGCAGTTTTGGGACAGGGGTTTACGAGCAGTACTTC
>TRBJ2-7|TRBV6-6|-|TRBD2
CASNGASGYEQYF
TGTGCCAGCAACGGGGCTAGCGGCTACGAGCAGTACTTC
>TRBJ2-3|TRBV7-2|-|-
CASSLRNRRGTDTQYF
TGTGCCAGCAGCTTAAGAAATCGGCGGGGCACAGATACGCAGTATTTT
>TRBJ2-3|TRBV12-3/TRBV12-4|-|-
CASSLGMADTQYF
TGTGCCAGCAGTCTCGGGATGGCAGATACGCAGTATTTT
>TRBJ2-3|TRBV5-1|few|-
CASSFAGKYLDTQYF
TGCGCCAGCAGCTTCGCGGGAAAATACTTAGATACGCAGTATTTT
>TRBJ2-7|TRBV12-3/TRBV12-4|-|-
CASSLGVGAYEQYF
TGTGCCAGCAGTTTGGGGGTGGGAGCCTACGAGCAGTACTTC
>TRBJ2-3|TRBV29-1|few|TRBD2
CSVRTSGLRTDTQYF
TGCAGCGTCCGGACTAGCGGTCTTCGCACAGATACGCAGTATTTT
>TRBJ2-7|TRBV5-6|-|-
CASSWAQKPGEQYF
TGTGCCAGCAGCTGGGCGCAAAAGCCGGGGGAGCAGTACTTC
>TRBJ2-7|TRBV10-3|-|-
CASSPVIHEQYF
TGTGCCTCGTCGCCAGTGATCCACGAGCAGTACTTC
>TRBJ2-5|TRBV12-3/TRBV12-4|few|-
CASSFTLDGEPETQYF
TGTGCCAGCAGTTTCACCCTAGATGGGGAGCCGGAGACCCAGTACTTC
>TRBJ2-1|TRBV6-2/TRBV6-3|few|TRBD1
CASSRTGGSNNEQFF
TGTGCCAGCAGTCGGACAGGGGGCAGTAACAATGAGCAGTTCTTC
>TRBJ2-1|TRBV7-2|-|TRBD2
CASSSNPGLAFDEQFF
TGTGCCAGCAGCTCCAATCCGGGACTAGCGTTCGATGAGCAGTTCTTC
>TRBJ2-5|TRBV7-3|-|-
CASSPTGGGGETQYF
TGTGCCAGCAGCCCGACAGGTGGAGGAGGGGAGACCCAGTACTTC
>TRBJ2-3|TRBV20-1|-|-
CSARGVLVAGTDTQYF
TGCAGTGCTAGGGGGGTATTGGTAGCGGGCACAGATACGCAGTATTTT